These 25 T cell receptor beta chains were sequenced from one sample in a study of Graves' ophthalmopathy and Graves' hyperthyroidism. RNA transcripts were the template, and TCR beta CDR3 regions were amplified from them. HTBI-primed first-round RT-PCR preceded second-round multiplex PCR. Using its own MiXCR run on the multiplex PCR reads, TCRdb lists one record per CDR3 protein. The table shows over 450,000 distinct CDR3 sequences, with under 15% occurring only once. The sample consisted of blood. The receptors originated from a woman aged 25 to 39 with Graves' ophthalmopathy.

This clonotype has ten or more counts. The rearrangement links TRBV28 to TRBJ2-5; weak D call: TRBD2 (7 bases). The CDR3 runs to 14 residues. Germline-derived CDR1 and CDR2 are MDHEN and SYDVKM. Trimming removed 6 bases from V and 5 bases from J, with 16 bases in between. The CDR3 bases are TGTGCCAGCAGACCTACAGGGAGGGGGGAGACCCAGTACTTC. The encoded protein is CASRPTGRGETQYF.

This clonotype occurred many times. This chain uses TRBV12-3 or TRBV12-4 with TRBJ2-5, with 10 bases matching TRBD1. This CDR3 comprises 16 residues. V lost 5 bases to trimming and J lost 2 bases; unmatched junction nucleotides: 8. CDR3 nucleotides: TGTGCCAGCAGTCCCTCGACAGGGGGCCAGCAAGAGACCCAGTACTTC. Protein: CASSPSTGGQQETQYF.

This clonotype appeared many times. The chain couples TRBV28 to TRBJ2-7, with 9 nucleotides matching TRBD2. The CDR3 extends over 15 amino acids. Trimming at V came to 7 bases and at J to 3 bases, leaving 10 bases not matched to a gene. Germline CDR1 reads MDHEN; CDR2 reads SYDVKM. CDR3 nucleotides: TGTGCCAGCACTCCCCTCGCGGGAGGGGTCTACGAGCAGTACTTC. Protein: CASTPLAGGVYEQYF.

The table lists this clonotype with many counts. V is TRBV28 and J is TRBJ2-7; D might be TRBD1 or TRBD2, each matching 6 bases. V lost 6 bases and J 7 bases, leaving 16 bases between the germline ends. The CDR3 covers 13 residues. The V gene's germline CDR1 is MDHEN and CDR2 SYDVKM. The CDR3 region has the DNA TGTGCCAGCAGCCCTGGGGGGCTGGAGGAGCAGTACTTC. Its protein product is CASSPGGLEEQYF.

The rearrangement uses TRBV24-1 and TRBJ2-2, with unresolved D. The CDR3 sequence is 12 residues long. The V end lost 6 bases, the J end lost 7 bases, and 8 bases lay between the germline ends. Germline CDR1 reads KGHDR; CDR2 reads SFDVKD. The CDR3 sequence: CATSQPDGELFF. The CDR3 bases are TGTGCCACCAGTCAGCCCGACGGGGAGCTGTTTTTT.

This clonotype has only a few counts. The J gene is TRBJ2-4, the V gene TRBV29-1; D is perhaps TRBD1 (6 bases). The CDR3 is 17 residues long. V gave up 4 bases and J gave up 3 bases, with 22 bases separating them. Germline-derived CDR1 and CDR2 are SQVTM and ANQGSEA. The CDR3 loop is CSVVPETRGVGKNIQYF. CDR3 bases: TGCAGCGTTGTCCCCGAAACCAGGGGCGTCGGCAAAAACATTCAGTACTTC.

This sequence joins TRBV11-3 and TRBJ2-4, with D uncertain. Germline V gene data show CDR1 as SGHNT and CDR2 as YENEEA. V was clipped by 5 bases and J by 6 bases, with 8 bases between them. This CDR3 contains 12 residues. The CDR3 loop is CASSEALNIQYF. The CDR3 coding sequence is TGTGCCAGCAGCGAGGCCCTAAACATTCAGTACTTC.

The J gene is TRBJ2-5, the V gene TRBV20-1; 10 bases map to TRBD2. The CDR3 totals 16 residues. Germline CDR1 and CDR2: DFQATT and SNEGSKA (reference sequence). The V gene end was trimmed by 0 bases and the J gene end by 4 bases; junction bases not matched to a gene: 8. This CDR3 is CSARDLLAGVRETQYF. The CDR3 coding sequence is TGCAGTGCTAGAGATTTGCTAGCGGGAGTGAGAGAGACCCAGTACTTC.

This clonotype has ten or more counts. The chain joins TRBV12-3 or TRBV12-4 to TRBJ1-2; TRBD1 agrees at 7 bases. V shed 5 bases and J 6 bases; nucleotides not matched to a gene: 9. CDR3 length: 14 amino acids. The CDR3 DNA sequence: TGTGCCAGCAGTCCTGGAACAGGGGCTGATGGCTACACCTTC. This translates into CASSPGTGADGYTF.

This clonotype was seen many times. The J gene is TRBJ1-1, the V gene TRBV7-9, with D perhaps matching TRBD1 (5 bases). CDR3 size: 15 residues. Looked up from germline, CDR1 is SEHNR and CDR2 is FQNEAQ (reference sequence). Trimming left V 3 bases short and J 0 bases short, with 11 bases between. The CDR3 protein is CASSLMPTVNTEAFF. The CDR3 DNA reads TGTGCCAGCAGCTTGATGCCGACAGTGAACACTGAAGCTTTCTTT.

This clonotype was seen repeatedly, ten times or more. The CDR3 nucleotides are TGTGCCAGCAGTCACCGCGAGACCCAAGAGACCCAGTACTTC. This gives the protein CASSHRETQETQYF. The chain is built from TRBV6-2 or TRBV6-3 and TRBJ2-5; D not certain. CDR1 MNHEY and CDR2 SVGEGT come from the germline V gene. V was trimmed by 5 bases and J by 1 base, leaving 11 bases between them. The CDR3 covers 14 residues.

This clonotype was found many times. The chain uses TRBV6-5 and TRBJ1-1; no clear D. The V gene's germline CDR1 is MNHEY and CDR2 SVGAGI. The CDR3 length is 14 residues. Trimming left V 2 bases short and J 4 bases short, with 11 bases between. The CDR3 spells CASSYTETGTEAFF. The CDR3 region has the DNA TGTGCCAGCAGTTACACCGAAACGGGCACTGAAGCTTTCTTT.

This clonotype has ten or more counts. The chain uses TRBV6-5 and TRBJ1-1; D gene unclear. V lost 8 bases and J lost 0, with 16 bases in between. CDR1 is MNHEY, CDR2 SVGAGI, per germline. CDR3 size: 15 residues. Here the CDR3 reads CASSRAGRMNTEAFF. The CDR3 DNA reads TGTGCCAGCTCAAGGGCGGGGAGGATGAACACTGAAGCTTTCTTT.

This clonotype showed up many times. V is TRBV9 and J is TRBJ2-5; D ambiguous. V lost 0 bases and J lost 3, with 6 bases in between. The CDR3 has 13 amino acids. Germline assignment: CDR1 SGDLS and CDR2 YYNGEE. CDR3 coding DNA: TGTGCCAGCAGCGTAGGCATGGAAGAGACCCAGTACTTC. This codes for CASSVGMEETQYF.

The chain is built from TRBV19 and TRBJ2-7; perhaps D is TRBD1 or TRBD2 (5 bases each). Trimming cost V 5 bases and J 2 bases, with 16 bases left between them. This CDR3 comprises 15 residues. Germline CDR1 is LNHDA and CDR2 is SQIVND (reference sequence). The CDR3 coding sequence is TGTGCCAGTAGTTCGAGGGACCGGAGGCCCTACGAGCAGTACTTC. Encoded protein: CASSSRDRRPYEQYF.

This clonotype was picked up a small number of times. The rearrangement uses TRBV24-1 and TRBJ2-5; D gene unclear. Trimming took 0 bases from V and 5 from J, leaving 6 bases between them. This CDR3 is built from 13 residues. CDR1 and CDR2 from the germline V gene are KGHDR and SFDVKD. CDR3 bases: TGTGCCACCAGTGATTTGCAGGATGAGACCCAGTACTTC. It translates to CATSDLQDETQYF.

This clonotype was seen ten or more times. The V call is TRBV4-1, the J call TRBJ2-5, with D tentatively TRBD1 (5 bases). CDR3 length equals 14 residues. V lost 5 bases to trimming and J lost 7 bases, with 17 bases between them. Germline V gene data show CDR1 as MGHRA and CDR2 as YSYEKL. The CDR3 DNA reads TGCGCCAGCAGCAAAGGGGCCGGCCGAGGGACCCAGTACTTC. Translating it yields CASSKGAGRGTQYF.

This clonotype was observed at least ten times. The V and J genes are TRBV12-3 or TRBV12-4 and TRBJ2-2; no clear D gene. The CDR3 has 12 amino acids. V lost 6 bases, J lost 7 bases, and 9 bases lay in between. CDR3 nucleotide sequence: TGTGCCAGCAGCTGGACGGACGGGGAGCTGTTTTTT. Translation: CASSWTDGELFF.

This clonotype showed up just a few times. J is TRBJ2-5 and V is TRBV29-1; 12 bases are a match to TRBD2. J gave up 4 bases and V 3 bases, and 3 bases lay outside the gene matches. There are 14 residues in the CDR3. Germline loops: CDR1 SQVTM, CDR2 ANQGSEA. The CDR3 protein is CSVDLAGGPETQYF. CDR3 DNA sequence: TGCAGCGTTGACCTAGCGGGAGGGCCAGAGACCCAGTACTTC.

This clonotype has more than one count but fewer than ten. CDR3 DNA sequence: TGCAGCTTTGGCGGGCTTAACCCCGGAGAGACCCAGTACTTC. This sequence encodes CSFGGLNPGETQYF. The chain joins TRBV29-1 to TRBJ2-5; TRBD2 might be the D (5 bases). The V end was cut by 8 bases, the J end by 4 bases, with 20 bases between. The germline gives CDR1 SQVTM, CDR2 ANQGSEA. The CDR3 sequence is 14 residues long.

This clonotype was seen repeatedly, ten times or more. The rearrangement joins TRBV24-1 to TRBJ2-5; D assignment may be TRBD1 or TRBD2 (5 bases each). The ends were cut back, 7 bases at V and 7 bases at J, with 12 bases in the middle. The CDR3 has 12 amino acids. Looked up from germline, CDR1 is KGHDR and CDR2 is SFDVKD. CDR3 in DNA: TGTGCCACCAGCCGGGACCGGGGGACCCAGTACTTC. As protein: CATSRDRGTQYF.

This clonotype was seen a few times. Sequence at one end of the junction differs from germline and may be a read error. The J gene is TRBJ2-4, the V gene TRBV19; TRBD1 agrees at 9 bases. From germline, CDR1 is LNHDA and CDR2 SQIVND (reference sequence). This CDR3 region has 14 residues. The CDR3, as DNA: TGTGCCAGCTGCCGGGACAGGGAAGGAAGCATTAAGTACTTC. Protein sequence: CASCRDREGSIKYF. The entire variable domain, with the rest obtained from reference TRBV19 and TRBJ2-4, is as follows: DGGITQSPKYLFRKEGQNVTLSCEQNLNHDAMYWYRQDPGQGLRLIYYSQIVNDFQKGDIAEGYSVSREKKESFPLTVTSAQKNPTAFYLCASCRDREGSIKYFGAGTRLSVL.

The chain links TRBV12-3 or TRBV12-4 to TRBJ2-3; unclear D gene. The ends were cut back, 5 bases at V and 7 bases at J, with 7 bases in the middle. This CDR3 has 11 amino acids. The chain's CDR3 is CASSTAYTQYF. The CDR3 DNA sequence: TGTGCCAGCAGTACAGCCTATACGCAGTATTTT.

Many counts were recorded for this clonotype. The chain joins TRBV6-1 to TRBJ1-5, with D perhaps matching TRBD1 (6 bases). V was shortened by 2 bases and J by 4 bases, with 9 bases between the two germline ends. Germline values: CDR1 MNHNS, CDR2 SASEGT. This CDR3 is 14 amino acids long. The CDR3 reads CASSERDTNQPQHF. The CDR3 DNA reads as TGTGCCAGCAGTGAACGGGACACAAATCAGCCCCAGCATTTT.

This clonotype was recorded at least ten times. The rearrangement uses TRBV30 and TRBJ2-2; 7 bases match TRBD1. Trimming at V came to 2 bases and at J to 5 bases, leaving 5 bases not matched to a gene. The CDR3 totals 14 residues. Germline CDR1 reads GTSNPN; CDR2 reads SVGIG (reference sequence). In nucleotides, the CDR3 is TGTGCCTGGAGTACTGAACAGGGGACCGGGGAGCTGTTTTTT. It codes for CAWSTEQGTGELFF.